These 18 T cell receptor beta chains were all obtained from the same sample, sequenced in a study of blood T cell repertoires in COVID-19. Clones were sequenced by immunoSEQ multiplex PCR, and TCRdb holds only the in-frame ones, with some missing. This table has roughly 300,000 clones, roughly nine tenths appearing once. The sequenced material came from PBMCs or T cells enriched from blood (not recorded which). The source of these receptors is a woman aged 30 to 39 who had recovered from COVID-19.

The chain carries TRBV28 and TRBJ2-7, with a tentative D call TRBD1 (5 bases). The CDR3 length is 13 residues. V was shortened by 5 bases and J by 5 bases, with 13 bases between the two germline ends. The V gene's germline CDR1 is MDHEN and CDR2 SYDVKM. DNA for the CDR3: TGTGCCAGCAGTCCCCCGCAGGGTCACGAGCAGTACTTC. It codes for CASSPPQGHEQYF.

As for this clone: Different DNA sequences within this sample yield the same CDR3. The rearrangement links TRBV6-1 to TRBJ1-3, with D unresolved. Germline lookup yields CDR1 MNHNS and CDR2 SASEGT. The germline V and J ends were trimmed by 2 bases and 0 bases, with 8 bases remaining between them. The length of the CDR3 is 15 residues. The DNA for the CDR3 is TGTGCCAGCAGTGAACGGTCACTCTCTGGAAACACCATATATTTT. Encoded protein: CASSERSLSGNTIYF.

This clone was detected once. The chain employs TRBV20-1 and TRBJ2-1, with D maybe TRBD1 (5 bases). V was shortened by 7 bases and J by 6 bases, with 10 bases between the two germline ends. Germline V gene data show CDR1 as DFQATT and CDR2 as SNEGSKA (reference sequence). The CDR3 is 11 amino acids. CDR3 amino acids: CSVQGINEQFF. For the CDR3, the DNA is TGCAGTGTCCAGGGTATCAATGAGCAGTTCTTC.

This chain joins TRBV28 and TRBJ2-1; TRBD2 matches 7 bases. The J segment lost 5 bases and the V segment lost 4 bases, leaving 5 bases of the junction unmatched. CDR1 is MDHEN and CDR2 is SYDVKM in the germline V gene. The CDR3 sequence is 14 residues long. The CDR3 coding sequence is TGTGCCAGCAGTTCCCCCGGGGGGAACAATGAGCAGTTCTTC. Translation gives CASSSPGGNNEQFF.

In DNA, the CDR3 is TGTGCCAGTAGACACGGGACACTTAACGCTTTCTTT. Translation gives CASRHGTLNAFF. The chain carries TRBV19 and TRBJ1-1, with D perhaps matching TRBD1 (6 bases). Per the germline V gene, CDR1 is LNHDA and CDR2 is SQIVND (reference sequence). The CDR3 is 12 residues long. The V end lost 6 bases, the J end lost 11 bases, and 16 bases lay between the germline ends.

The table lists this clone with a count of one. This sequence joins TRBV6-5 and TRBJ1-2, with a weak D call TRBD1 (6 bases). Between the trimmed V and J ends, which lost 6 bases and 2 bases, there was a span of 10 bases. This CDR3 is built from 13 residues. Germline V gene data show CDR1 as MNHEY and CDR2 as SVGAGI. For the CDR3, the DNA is TGTGCCAGCAGCCCGGACAGAAACTATGGCTACACCTTC. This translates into CASSPDRNYGYTF.

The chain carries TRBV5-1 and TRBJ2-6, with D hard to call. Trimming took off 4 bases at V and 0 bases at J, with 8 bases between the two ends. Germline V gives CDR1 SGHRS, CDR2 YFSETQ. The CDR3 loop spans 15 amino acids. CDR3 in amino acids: CASSPAASGANVLTF. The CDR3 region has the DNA TGCGCCAGCAGCCCTGCGGCCTCTGGGGCCAACGTCCTGACTTTC.

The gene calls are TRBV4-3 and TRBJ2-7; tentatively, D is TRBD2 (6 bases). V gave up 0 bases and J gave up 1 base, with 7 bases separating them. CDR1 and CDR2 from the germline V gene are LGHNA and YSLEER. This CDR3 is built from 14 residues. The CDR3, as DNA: TGCGCCAGCAGCCAAGATGCGGGGTCCTACGAGCAGTACTTC. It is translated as CASSQDAGSYEQYF.

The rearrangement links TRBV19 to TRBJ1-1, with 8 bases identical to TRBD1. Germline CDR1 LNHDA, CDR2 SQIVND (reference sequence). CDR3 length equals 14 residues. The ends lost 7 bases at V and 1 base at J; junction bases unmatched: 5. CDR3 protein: CASIQGAENTEAFF. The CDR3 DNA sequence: TGTGCCAGTATCCAGGGGGCGGAGAACACTGAAGCTTTCTTT.

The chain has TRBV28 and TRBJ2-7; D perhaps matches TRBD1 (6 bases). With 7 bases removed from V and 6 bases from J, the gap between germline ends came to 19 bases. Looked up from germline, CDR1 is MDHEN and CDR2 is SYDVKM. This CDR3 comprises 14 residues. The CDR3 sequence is CASIDRFKASEQYF. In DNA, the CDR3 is TGTGCCAGCATAGACAGGTTTAAAGCTAGCGAGCAGTACTTC.

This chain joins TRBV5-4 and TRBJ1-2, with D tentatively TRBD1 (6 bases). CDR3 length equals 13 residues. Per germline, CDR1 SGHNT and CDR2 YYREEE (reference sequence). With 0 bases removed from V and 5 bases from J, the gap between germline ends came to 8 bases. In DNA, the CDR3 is TGTGCCAGCAGCTTGGCCAGGGGTTATGGCTACACCTTC. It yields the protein CASSLARGYGYTF.

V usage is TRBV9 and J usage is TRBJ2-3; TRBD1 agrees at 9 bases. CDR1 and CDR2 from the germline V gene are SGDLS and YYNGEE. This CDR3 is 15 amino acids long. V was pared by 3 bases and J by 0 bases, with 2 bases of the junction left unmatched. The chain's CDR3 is CASSGGQGSTDTQYF. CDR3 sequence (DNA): TGTGCCAGCAGCGGTGGACAGGGGAGCACAGATACGCAGTATTTT.

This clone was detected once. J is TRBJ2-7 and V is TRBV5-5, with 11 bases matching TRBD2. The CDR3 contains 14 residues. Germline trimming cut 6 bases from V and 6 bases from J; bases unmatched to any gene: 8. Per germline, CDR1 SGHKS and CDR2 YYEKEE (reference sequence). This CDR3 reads CASTTTSGVREQYF. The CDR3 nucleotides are TGTGCCAGCACCACGACTAGCGGGGTACGCGAGCAGTACTTC.

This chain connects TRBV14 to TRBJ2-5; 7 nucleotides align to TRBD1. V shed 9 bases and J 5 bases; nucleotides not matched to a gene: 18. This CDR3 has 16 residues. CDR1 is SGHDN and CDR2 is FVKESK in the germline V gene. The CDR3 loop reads CASSKLTGKESETQYF. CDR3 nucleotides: TGTGCCAGTAGTAAACTGACAGGGAAGGAGAGCGAGACCCAGTACTTC.

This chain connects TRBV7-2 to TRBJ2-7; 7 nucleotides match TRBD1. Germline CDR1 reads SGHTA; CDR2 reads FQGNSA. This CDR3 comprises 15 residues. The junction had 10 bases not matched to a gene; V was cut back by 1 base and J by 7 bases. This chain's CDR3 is CASSLVLEGAGEQYF. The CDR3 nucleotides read TGTGCCAGCAGCTTAGTGCTCGAGGGGGCGGGTGAGCAGTACTTC.

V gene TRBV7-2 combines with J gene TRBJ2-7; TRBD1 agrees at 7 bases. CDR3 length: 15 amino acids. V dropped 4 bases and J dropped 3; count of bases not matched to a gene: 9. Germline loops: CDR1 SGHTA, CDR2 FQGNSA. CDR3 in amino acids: CASSSDRTGIYEQYF. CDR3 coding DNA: TGTGCCAGCAGCTCCGACCGGACAGGAATCTACGAGCAGTACTTC.

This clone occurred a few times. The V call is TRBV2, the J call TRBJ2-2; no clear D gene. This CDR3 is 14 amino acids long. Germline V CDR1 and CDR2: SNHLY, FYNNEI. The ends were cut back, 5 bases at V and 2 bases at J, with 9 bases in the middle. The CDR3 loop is CASSSTRNTGELFF. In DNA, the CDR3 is TGTGCCAGCAGTTCGACACGTAACACCGGGGAGCTGTTTTTT.

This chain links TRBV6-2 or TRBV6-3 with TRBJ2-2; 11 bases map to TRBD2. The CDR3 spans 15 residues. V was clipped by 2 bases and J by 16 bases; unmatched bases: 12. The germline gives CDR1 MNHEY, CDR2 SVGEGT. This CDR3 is CASSYDTSGGPTQFF. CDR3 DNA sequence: TGTGCCAGCAGTTACGACACTAGCGGGGGCCCTACACAGTTTTTT.